Listed below are T cell receptor beta chains from one sample, sequenced in a study of blood T cell repertoires in COVID-19. Libraries were prepared by immunoSEQ multiplex PCR; TCRdb keeps only in-frame clonotypes and omits some of them. The table has 150,000 to 200,000 clones, around nine tenths seen once. Specimen: peripheral blood. These receptors were collected from a man aged 45-65 years who had recovered from COVID-19. Both conserved end residues are part of each CDR3. A D gene is named only where the DNA matches it firmly. The size of a clone is reported for some rows only, either as once, few or many, or as a class for expanded clones.

d_gene,j_gene,abundance,v_gene,CDR3nt,CDR3aa
TRBD1,TRBJ2-5,once,TRBV29-1,TGCAGCGGACAGGGGGCGCCTCGAGAGACCCAGTACTTC,CSGQGAPRETQYF
.,TRBJ2-7,.,TRBV28,TGTGCCAGCAACTCCCCAGGCGAGCAGTACTTC,CASNSPGEQYF
TRBD2,TRBJ2-1,.,TRBV7-3,TGTGCCAGCAGCCCGGCCGGGACTAGCGGTTACAATGAGCAGTTCTTC,CASSPAGTSGYNEQFF
.,TRBJ2-5,.,TRBV7-2,TGTGCCAGCAGCTTAGTGTCCAGGGAAATTCGTGCCCAGTACTTC,CASSLVSREIRAQYF
.,TRBJ1-1,.,TRBV19,TGTGCCAGTAGCTCCCTGGGGCGGCCCATGAACACTGAAGCTTTCTTT,CASSSLGRPMNTEAFF
.,TRBJ2-5,few,TRBV11-2,TGTGCCAGCAGCCGAGGAGCACAAGAGACCCAGTACTTC,CASSRGAQETQYF
.,TRBJ2-1,.,TRBV7-2,TGTGCCAGCAGCCTGGACTGGACGAGCTCCTACAATGAGCAGTTCTTC,CASSLDWTSSYNEQFF
.,TRBJ1-3,.,TRBV5-5,TGTGCCAGCAGCTTTCTGGACAGCTCCCTCTCTGGAAACACCATATATTTT,CASSFLDSSLSGNTIYF
TRBD1,TRBJ1-4,.,TRBV5-6,TGTGCCAGCAGCCCCGAGATAGGGGGCTCGAATGAAAAACTGTTTTTT,CASSPEIGGSNEKLFF
TRBD1,TRBJ2-7,.,TRBV14,TGTGCCAGCAGCCCGACAGGGGGTTTCTACGAGCAGTACTTC,CASSPTGGFYEQYF
.,TRBJ2-3,.,TRBV7-3,TGTGCCAGCAGCTCGTCAGGGGACACAGATACGCAGTATTTT,CASSSSGDTDTQYF
TRBD2,TRBJ2-2,.,TRBV19,TGTGCCAGTAGTTCCTACTATGGGACTAGCGGGAGCGGGGGGGAGCTGTTTTTT,CASSSYYGTSGSGGELFF
.,TRBJ1-5,.,TRBV7-2,TGTGCCAGCAGCTCCCAGGGTTCGGGCAATCAGCCCCAGCATTTT,CASSSQGSGNQPQHF
.,TRBJ2-5,.,TRBV7-8,TGTGCCAGCAGCCATCGGGACTCCCAGTACTTC,CASSHRDSQYF
TRBD1,TRBJ1-1,.,TRBV6-1,TGTGCCAGCAGTGAAGGGACAGGGCGGACTGAAGCTTTCTTT,CASSEGTGRTEAFF
TRBD1,TRBJ1-1,.,TRBV25-1,TGTGCCAGCAGTGGTTATAGGACAGGGGGCACTGAAGCTTTCTTT,CASSGYRTGGTEAFF
TRBD1,TRBJ1-5,.,TRBV19,TGTGCCAGTAGCCCCGGGACAGGGGGAATTGCCTTCATTAGCAATCAGCCCCAGCATTTT,CASSPGTGGIAFISNQPQHF
.,TRBJ1-1,.,TRBV29-1,TGCAGCGTTCAGGAACGGGGACACCTGAACACTGAAGCTTTCTTT,CSVQERGHLNTEAFF
TRBD2,TRBJ2-3,.,TRBV6-2/TRBV6-3,TGTGCCAGCAGTTACAAGACTAGCGGGGGTTCAGGAACGCAGTATTTT,CASSYKTSGGSGTQYF
.,TRBJ2-7,.,TRBV28,TGTGCCAGCAGTTCAGCTACAGGGTCCTACGAGCAGTACTTC,CASSSATGSYEQYF
.,TRBJ1-2,.,TRBV5-1,TGCGCCAGCAGCTTGGGACTTGATGGCTACACCTTC,CASSLGLDGYTF
TRBD2,TRBJ2-2,.,TRBV4-2,TGTGCCAGCAGCCAAGGAGGGCATGCGGGGGAGAACACCGGGGAGCTGTTTTTT,CASSQGGHAGENTGELFF
TRBD2,TRBJ2-5,.,TRBV2,TGTGCCAGCAGTGAATTGGTTCTAGCGGGGGATCAAGAGACCCAGTACTTC,CASSELVLAGDQETQYF
.,TRBJ2-3,.,TRBV15,TGTGCCACCAGCGGAGGGACTCGGGCGGATACGCAGTATTTT,CATSGGTRADTQYF
TRBD1,TRBJ1-2,.,TRBV12-3/TRBV12-4,TGTGCCAGCAGATCCCTGGACAGGGATGGCTACACCTTC,CASRSLDRDGYTF
TRBD2,TRBJ2-3,.,TRBV2,TGTGCTAGCACTGAACTAGCGGGGGGCACAGATACGCAGTATTTT,CASTELAGGTDTQYF
.,TRBJ2-7,.,TRBV6-5,TGTGCCAGCAGTTACGGAGGTGGGGGGTCCTACGAGCAGTACTTC,CASSYGGGGSYEQYF
TRBD1,TRBJ2-3,.,TRBV25-1,TGTGCCAGCAGGGGGACAGGGACGGCAGATACGCAGTATTTT,CASRGTGTADTQYF
TRBD1,TRBJ2-5,.,TRBV19,TGTGCCAGTAGTGCAGGACAGGGGAGGGACGGGGAGACCCAGTACTTC,CASSAGQGRDGETQYF
.,TRBJ1-5,.,TRBV5-1,TGCGCCAGCAGCCCGGGTGAAGGCCAGAATCAGCCCCAGCATTTT,CASSPGEGQNQPQHF
.,TRBJ2-2,.,TRBV7-2,TGTGCCAGCAGCTTAGCTCAACTGAACACCGGGGAGCTGTTTTTT,CASSLAQLNTGELFF
.,TRBJ1-2,few,TRBV7-8,TGTGCCAGCACCGCAGGGGCTGGCTATGGCTACACCTTC,CASTAGAGYGYTF
.,TRBJ1-2,.,TRBV3-1/TRBV3-2,TGTGCCAGCAGCCACAGGGGAACAGATGGCTACACCTTC,CASSHRGTDGYTF
.,TRBJ2-7,.,TRBV6-2/TRBV6-3,TGTGCCAGCAGTGACTTACAGGGATCCTACGAGCAGTACTTC,CASSDLQGSYEQYF
.,TRBJ1-3,.,TRBV5-4,TGTGCCAGCAGCTTGGGGGCAGGTGGAAACACCATATATTTT,CASSLGAGGNTIYF